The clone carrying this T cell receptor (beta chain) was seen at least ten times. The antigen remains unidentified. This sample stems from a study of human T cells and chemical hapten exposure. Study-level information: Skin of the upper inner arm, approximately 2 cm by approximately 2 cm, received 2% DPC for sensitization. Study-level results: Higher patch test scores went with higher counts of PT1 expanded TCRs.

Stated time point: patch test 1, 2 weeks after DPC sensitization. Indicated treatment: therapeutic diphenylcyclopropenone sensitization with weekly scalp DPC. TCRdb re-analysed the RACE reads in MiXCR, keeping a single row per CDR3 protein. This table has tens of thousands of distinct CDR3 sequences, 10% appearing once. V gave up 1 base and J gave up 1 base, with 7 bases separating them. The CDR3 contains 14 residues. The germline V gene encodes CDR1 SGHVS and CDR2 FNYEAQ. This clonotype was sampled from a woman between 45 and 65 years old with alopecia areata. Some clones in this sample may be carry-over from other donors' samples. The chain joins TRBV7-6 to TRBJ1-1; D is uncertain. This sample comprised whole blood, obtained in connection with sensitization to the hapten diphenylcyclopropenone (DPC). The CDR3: CASSLEARNTEAFF. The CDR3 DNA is TGTGCCAGCAGCTTAGAGGCCAGGAACACTGAAGCTTTCTTT.